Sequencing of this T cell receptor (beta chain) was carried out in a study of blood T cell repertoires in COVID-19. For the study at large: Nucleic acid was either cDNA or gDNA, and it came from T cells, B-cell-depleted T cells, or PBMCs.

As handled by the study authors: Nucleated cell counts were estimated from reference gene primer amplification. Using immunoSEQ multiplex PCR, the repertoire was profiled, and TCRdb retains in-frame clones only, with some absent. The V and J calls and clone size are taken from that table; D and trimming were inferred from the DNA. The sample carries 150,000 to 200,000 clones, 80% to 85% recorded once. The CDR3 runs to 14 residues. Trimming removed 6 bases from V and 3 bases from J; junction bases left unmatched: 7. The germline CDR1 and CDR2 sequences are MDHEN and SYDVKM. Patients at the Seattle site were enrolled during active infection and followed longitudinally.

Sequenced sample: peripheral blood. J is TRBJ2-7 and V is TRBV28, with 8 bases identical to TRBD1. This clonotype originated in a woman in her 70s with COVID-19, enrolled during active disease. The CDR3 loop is CASRAGGSIYEQYF. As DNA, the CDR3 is TGTGCCAGCAGGGCAGGGGGCAGCATCTACGAGCAGTACTTC.